The 21 T cell receptor beta chains below come from one sample, sequenced in a study of shared clonotypes between healthy human individuals. Repertoires were generated with immunoSEQ multiplex PCR, while TCRdb's copy carries only in-frame clones and drops some. Of millions of clones listed, around 93% are singletons. As defined, naive CD8 cells were CD45RO-negative and positively selected for CCR7, with terminally differentiated effector memory CD45RA+ cells excluded. Sample: naive CD8+ T cells from PBMCs. The receptors originated from a man aged 18-30 years in good health. Some clones in this sample may be carry-over from other donors' samples.

J is TRBJ2-3 and V is TRBV12-5; D is possibly TRBD1 (5 bases). V was shortened by 0 bases and J by 14 bases, with 18 bases between the two germline ends. This CDR3 is 14 amino acids long. Germline V gene data show CDR1 as LGHNT and CDR2 as FRNRAP. This CDR3 reads CASGLVGARSGMYF. As DNA, the CDR3 is TGTGCTAGTGGTTTGGTAGGGGCACGGAGTGGAATGTATTTT.

A few counts support this clone. The chain recombines TRBV13 with TRBJ1-1; 8 nucleotides align to TRBD1. From germline, CDR1 is PRHDT and CDR2 FYEKMQ (reference sequence). The CDR3 length is 14 residues. The ends lost 5 bases at V and 1 base at J; junction bases unmatched: 3. CDR3 residues: CASSVDRGNTEAFF. The DNA for the CDR3 is TGTGCCAGCAGCGTAGACAGGGGGAACACTGAAGCTTTCTTT.

The chain employs TRBV5-1 and TRBJ2-4; the D gene is possibly TRBD2 (5 bases). The CDR3 runs to 13 residues. Germline assignment: CDR1 SGHRS and CDR2 YFSETQ. The V gene lost 4 bases and the J gene lost 3 bases, with 8 bases spanning the gap. Written as DNA, the CDR3 is TGCGCCAGCAGCCATGCGGGCAAAAACATTCAGTACTTC. Translating it yields CASSHAGKNIQYF. Complete variable domain (other parts from reference TRBV5-1 and TRBJ2-4): KAGVTQTPRYLIKTRGQQVTLSCSPISGHRSVSWYQQTPGQGLQFLFEYFSETQRNKGNFPGRFSGRQFSNSRSEMNVSTLELGDSALYLCASSHAGKNIQYFGAGTRLSVL.

This clone was seen just once. The V gene is TRBV7-2, the J gene TRBJ2-1; 7 bases are shared with TRBD2. Germline values: CDR1 SGHTA, CDR2 FQGNSA. The CDR3 loop spans 15 amino acids. Trimming cost V 5 bases and J 7 bases; bases outside gene matches: 11. The CDR3 spells CASSPTSQFLNEQFF. Written as DNA, the CDR3 is TGTGCCAGCAGCCCGACTAGCCAGTTCTTAAATGAGCAGTTCTTC.

V and J are TRBV10-3 and TRBJ2-7; TRBD2 matches at 13 bases. V trimming: 4 bases; J trimming: 5 bases; junction bases outside the gene matches: 2. The CDR3 has 14 amino acids. Germline V gene lookup returns CDR1 ENHRY and CDR2 SYGVKD. The CDR3 nucleotides read TGTGCCATCAGTGGGACTAGCGGGAGCAACGAGCAGTACTTC. The encoded protein is CAISGTSGSNEQYF.

This chain links TRBV28 with TRBJ2-7; 8 positions match TRBD2. The germline V gene encodes CDR1 MDHEN and CDR2 SYDVKM. V lost 6 bases, J lost 3 bases, and 19 bases stayed unmatched. This CDR3 has 18 amino acids. CDR3 amino acids: CASSYSGSVLSAFYEQYF. The CDR3 nucleotides read TGTGCCAGCAGCTACAGCGGGAGTGTGTTGTCCGCGTTCTACGAGCAGTACTTC.

This sequence joins TRBV27 and TRBJ2-5; 8 nucleotides match TRBD1. Germline CDR1 and CDR2: MNHEY and SMNVEV (reference sequence). After removal of 0 bases from V and 4 bases from J, the junction contained 7 bases not matched to a gene. The CDR3 runs 16 residues. CDR3 in amino acids: CASSLSFRGRGETQYF. CDR3 bases: TGTGCCAGCAGTTTATCGTTCAGGGGGCGCGGAGAGACCCAGTACTTC.

This rearrangement joins TRBV6-4 to TRBJ2-1; 9 nucleotides agree with TRBD2. The CDR3 runs 11 residues. The junction had 6 bases not matched to a gene; V was cut back by 6 bases and J by 15 bases. The germline V gene has CDR1 MRHNA and CDR2 SNTAGT. CDR3 coding DNA: TGTGCCAGCAGCGCCGGGACTAGCATGTTCTTC. It codes for CASSAGTSMFF.

CDR3: CASSSPRSGWELMQETQYF. Here the CDR3 DNA reads TGTGCCAGCAGCTCCCCCCGCTCAGGTTGGGAGCTGATGCAAGAGACCCAGTACTTC. The V and J genes are TRBV11-2 and TRBJ2-5; D is perhaps TRBD2 (5 bases). The V gene lost 4 bases and the J gene lost 2 bases, with 26 bases spanning the gap. Germline V gives CDR1 SGHAT, CDR2 FQNNGV. CDR3 length equals 19 residues.

This clone was recorded a few times. The chain links TRBV4-1 to TRBJ1-1, with TRBD1 matching 10 bases. J lost 6 bases, V lost 2 bases, and 9 bases had no gene match. CDR1 and CDR2 (germline): MGHRA, YSYEKL. CDR3 length: 16 amino acids. The CDR3 nucleotides read TGCGCCAGCAGCCAACGTTACCGGGACAGGGGATCTGAAGCTTTCTTT. It translates to CASSQRYRDRGSEAFF.

The V gene is TRBV28, the J gene TRBJ1-5, with D uncertain. This CDR3 is 15 amino acids long. With 2 bases removed from V and 0 bases from J, the gap between germline ends came to 8 bases. The germline V gene has CDR1 MDHEN and CDR2 SYDVKM. DNA for the CDR3: TGTGCCAGCAGTTTAGAAAGATATAGCAATCAGCCCCAGCATTTT. Translation: CASSLERYSNQPQHF.

The chain couples TRBV2 to TRBJ2-5; either TRBD1 or TRBD2 may supply D (6 bases each). CDR1 is SNHLY and CDR2 is FYNNEI in the germline V gene. The V end lost 4 bases, the J end lost 2 bases, and 11 bases lay between the germline ends. CDR3 length: 14 amino acids. The CDR3, as DNA: TGTGCCAGCAGTGCGGAGGGGGATCAAGAGACCCAGTACTTC. It is translated as CASSAEGDQETQYF.

The chain has TRBV14 and TRBJ2-7, with a weak D call TRBD2 (5 bases). The CDR3 is 18 residues long. The germline V and J ends were trimmed by 2 bases and 3 bases, with 23 bases remaining between them. The V gene's germline CDR1 is SGHDN and CDR2 FVKESK. The CDR3: CASSQTPLVLQAVYEQYF. The DNA of the CDR3 is TGTGCCAGCAGCCAAACCCCACTAGTCCTACAAGCCGTCTACGAGCAGTACTTC.

This clone has just a few counts. The chain employs TRBV19 and TRBJ1-2, with D possibly being TRBD1 (5 bases). Per the germline V gene, CDR1 is LNHDA and CDR2 is SQIVND (reference sequence). Between the trimmed V and J ends, which lost 3 bases and 5 bases, there was a span of 13 bases. The CDR3 length is 14 residues. This CDR3 reads CASSIPGLRYGYTF. CDR3 in DNA: TGTGCCAGTAGTATTCCAGGGTTGCGGTATGGCTACACCTTC.

The V and J genes are TRBV9 and TRBJ2-5; D is possibly TRBD2 (6 bases). The V gene's germline CDR1 is SGDLS and CDR2 YYNGEE. Deletions cut 0 bases from V and 1 base from J, with 10 bases between. The CDR3 loop spans 15 amino acids. The CDR3 nucleotides read TGTGCCAGCAGCGTAGAAGGGACTGGCCAAGAGACCCAGTACTTC. It specifies CASSVEGTGQETQYF.

This chain uses TRBV7-4 with TRBJ2-1; D gene uncertain. The CDR3 is 16 amino acids. V shed 5 bases and J shed 2 bases, with 16 bases lying between them. Germline V gene data show CDR1 as SGHVT and CDR2 as SQSDAQ. The CDR3: CASSREGVRAYNEQFF. The CDR3 DNA follows: TGTGCCAGCAGCCGCGAAGGAGTACGAGCCTACAATGAGCAGTTCTTC.

The chain couples TRBV28 to TRBJ1-1; 10 nucleotides align to TRBD1. This CDR3 is 13 amino acids long. Trimming at V came to 5 bases and at J to 14 bases, leaving 11 bases not matched to a gene. Per germline, CDR1 MDHEN and CDR2 SYDVKM. CDR3 region: CASSEGTGATGFF. CDR3 coding DNA: TGTGCCAGCAGTGAAGGGACAGGGGCCACCGGCTTCTTT.

The chain combines TRBV28 with TRBJ1-2; maybe TRBD1 (5 bases). V dropped 2 bases and J dropped 5 bases, with 15 bases sitting between them. The CDR3 covers 15 residues. Germline V gene sequence: CDR1 MDHEN, CDR2 SYDVKM. The CDR3 here is CASSLRGYARYGYTF. The CDR3 bases are TGTGCCAGCAGTTTACGGGGGTACGCTCGGTATGGCTACACCTTC.

The chain has TRBV5-5 and TRBJ2-7, with unresolved D. Germline CDR1 and CDR2: SGHKS and YYEKEE (reference sequence). Trimming pared 4 bases from V and 3 bases from J, leaving 17 bases between. This CDR3 is built from 15 residues. CDR3 sequence (DNA): TGTGCCAGCAGCCTTAGTTCGGCAGTCAGCTACGAGCAGTACTTC. This codes for CASSLSSAVSYEQYF.

The chain combines TRBV7-9 with TRBJ1-2; D gene uncertain. The length of the CDR3 is 13 residues. The V end was cut by 5 bases, the J end by 4 bases, with 11 bases between. Looked up from germline, CDR1 is SEHNR and CDR2 is FQNEAQ (reference sequence). In DNA form, the CDR3 reads TGTGCCAGCAGCCGCATAGAAATCTATGGCTACACCTTC. Translated, it gives CASSRIEIYGYTF. The variable domain in full, with the rest retrieved from reference TRBV7-9 and TRBJ1-2, is DTGVSQNPRHKITKRGQNVTFRCDPISEHNRLYWYRQTLGQGPEFLTYFQNEAQLEKSRLLSDRFSAERPKGSFSTLEIQRTEQGDSAMYLCASSRIEIYGYTFGSGTRLTVV.

The chain carries TRBV4-2 and TRBJ2-5; 11 bases are a match to TRBD2. TRBJ2-7 explains the end of the DNA better; the J call may be wrong. The CDR3 sequence is 14 residues long. Looked up from germline, CDR1 is LGHNA and CDR2 is YNFKEQ. CDR3 in DNA: TGTGCCAGCAGCTTTGGGACTAGCGGCTACGAGCAGTACTTC. Its translation: CASSFGTSGYEQYF.